This entry lists 16 T cell receptor beta chains sequenced from one sample in a study of blood T cell repertoires in COVID-19. Only in-frame clones appear in the TCRdb table, and some are missing; sequencing was by immunoSEQ multiplex PCR. The sample has 300,000 to 350,000 clones; nearly 90% are singletons. Sequenced sample: PBMCs or T cells enriched from blood (not recorded which). Receptors were obtained from a woman aged 18 to 35 with acute COVID-19.

This chain links TRBV11-3 with TRBJ2-2; tentatively, D is TRBD2 (6 bases). The germline gives CDR1 SGHNT, CDR2 YENEEA. The CDR3 loop spans 17 amino acids. Trimming removed 2 bases at V and 7 bases at J, with 20 bases between. The CDR3 sequence: CASSLPRYGGSVGELFF. DNA for the CDR3: TGTGCCAGCAGCTTACCTAGATACGGGGGAAGCGTCGGGGAGCTGTTTTTT.

This chain links TRBV28 with TRBJ2-3, with 8 bases fitting TRBD2. Germline CDR1 MDHEN, CDR2 SYDVKM. Trimming took 5 bases from V and 3 from J; bases not matched to a gene: 10. The CDR3 runs to 16 residues. CDR3 residues: CASSNSGNFLTDTQYF. CDR3 nucleotides: TGTGCCAGCAGTAATAGCGGGAACTTCTTAACAGATACGCAGTATTTT.

The chain carries TRBV28 and TRBJ2-7; 7 nucleotides agree with TRBD1. Trimming cost V 8 bases and J 9 bases; bases outside gene matches: 13. CDR3 length: 13 residues. Germline loops: CDR1 MDHEN, CDR2 SYDVKM. DNA for the CDR3: TGTGCCAGCGCTGGGACAGCTAAACCGGGGCAGTACTTC. This sequence encodes CASAGTAKPGQYF.

The gene calls are TRBV27 and TRBJ1-2; 10 nucleotides line up with TRBD1. Germline V gene sequence: CDR1 MNHEY, CDR2 SMNVEV (reference sequence). The junction had 9 bases not matched to a gene; V was cut back by 5 bases and J by 6 bases. The length of the CDR3 is 15 residues. Written as DNA, the CDR3 is TGTGCCAGCAGTGACGGGACAGGGGCATTTGATGGCTACACCTTC. It encodes CASSDGTGAFDGYTF.

The chain combines TRBV5-5 with TRBJ2-1; the D gene is possibly TRBD2 (5 bases). CDR3 length: 18 amino acids. The germline CDR1 and CDR2 sequences are SGHKS and YYEKEE (reference sequence). V was trimmed by 0 bases and J by 0 bases, leaving 16 bases between them. This chain's CDR3 is CASSLAGGLRSSYNEQFF. As DNA, the CDR3 is TGTGCCAGCAGCTTGGCGGGCGGGCTCAGGAGCTCCTACAATGAGCAGTTCTTC.

This clone was seen just once. The V call is TRBV4-1, the J call TRBJ2-6; D is uncertain. The CDR3 loop spans 18 amino acids. Germline assignment: CDR1 MGHRA and CDR2 YSYEKL. V lost 1 base, J lost 2 bases, and 15 bases lay in between. The CDR3 DNA reads TGCGCCAGCAGCCAAGGCCCAAGCCTTAATCCTGGGGCCAACGTCCTGACTTTC. Protein sequence: CASSQGPSLNPGANVLTF.

The CDR3 loop is CASSLSKTGSHGYTF. The DNA for the CDR3 is TGTGCCAGCAGTTTATCCAAGACAGGGTCGCATGGCTACACCTTC. The chain combines TRBV27 with TRBJ1-2, with TRBD1 matching 7 bases. This CDR3 has 15 residues. J was trimmed by 6 bases and V by 0 bases; bases with no gene match: 7. Germline values: CDR1 MNHEY, CDR2 SMNVEV (reference sequence).

The J gene is TRBJ1-6, the V gene TRBV28; 7 bases are a match to TRBD1. The ends lost 7 bases at V and 4 bases at J; junction bases unmatched: 4. There are 14 residues in the CDR3. The germline V gene has CDR1 MDHEN and CDR2 SYDVKM. CDR3 DNA sequence: TGTGCCAGCATCCAGACAGGGTATAATTCACCCCTCCACTTT. This codes for CASIQTGYNSPLHF.

The chain recombines TRBV15 with TRBJ2-7; 8 bases fit TRBD1. Trimming at V came to 0 bases and at J to 6 bases, leaving 4 bases not matched to a gene. The germline gives CDR1 LNHNV, CDR2 YYDKDF (reference sequence). The CDR3 has 14 amino acids. The CDR3 loop reads CATSRDRGPGEQYF. CDR3 in DNA: TGTGCCACCAGCAGAGACAGGGGGCCAGGCGAGCAGTACTTC.

The genes are TRBV7-9 and TRBJ2-7, with TRBD2 identical over 7 bases. Germline CDR1 reads SEHNR; CDR2 reads FQNEAQ (reference sequence). V gave up 7 bases and J gave up 5 bases; unmatched junction bases: 14. CDR3 length: 15 amino acids. CDR3 sequence: CASTSRVGEGHEQYF. The CDR3 DNA reads as TGTGCCAGCACCTCACGCGTCGGGGAGGGCCACGAGCAGTACTTC.

The chain couples TRBV10-3 to TRBJ1-4, with D maybe TRBD1 (5 bases). Germline values: CDR1 ENHRY, CDR2 SYGVKD. With 3 bases removed from V and 6 bases from J, the gap between germline ends came to 8 bases. The CDR3 runs to 13 residues. The CDR3 coding sequence is TGTGCCATCAGTGAAGGGGCCGATGAAAAACTGTTTTTT. Its protein is CAISEGADEKLFF.

The chain recombines TRBV19 with TRBJ2-7, with 8 bases identical to TRBD2. The CDR3 extends over 15 amino acids. Germline values: CDR1 LNHDA, CDR2 SQIVND (reference sequence). V shed 7 bases and J 3 bases; nucleotides not matched to a gene: 11. CDR3 nucleotide sequence: TGTGCCAGTACCGATAGCGGGACTTATCGCTACGAGCAGTACTTC. Protein product: CASTDSGTYRYEQYF.

This rearrangement joins TRBV18 to TRBJ2-1; 9 bases are a match to TRBD2. J lost 2 bases, V lost 5 bases, and 7 bases had no gene match. Germline CDR1 KGHSH, CDR2 LQKENI. CDR3 length: 16 residues. CDR3 sequence (DNA): TGTGCCAGCTCATCACGGACTAGCGCCGCCTACAATGAGCAGTTCTTC. This codes for CASSSRTSAAYNEQFF.

The genes are TRBV11-3 and TRBJ1-5; 8 bases align to TRBD1. The CDR3 covers 15 residues. Germline V gives CDR1 SGHNT, CDR2 YENEEA. Trimming took 5 bases from V and 0 from J; bases not matched to a gene: 3. CDR3 in DNA: TGTGCCAGCAGCAAAGGACAGGGTAGCAATCAGCCCCAGCATTTT. Its protein is CASSKGQGSNQPQHF.

J is TRBJ2-3 and V is TRBV29-1; TRBD2 matches at 7 bases. J gave up 0 bases and V 7 bases, and 1 base lay outside the gene matches. Germline lookup yields CDR1 SQVTM and CDR2 ANQGSEA. This CDR3 spans 12 amino acids. The CDR3 coding sequence is TGCAGCGGGCGGGAGAGCACAGATACGCAGTATTTT. It is translated as CSGRESTDTQYF.

The genes are TRBV3-1 (or the pseudogene TRBV3-2) and TRBJ2-7; a possible D gene is TRBD1 (6 bases). Trimming removed 4 bases at V and 7 bases at J, with 14 bases between. Germline V CDR1 and CDR2: LGHDT, YNNKEL (reference sequence). The CDR3 totals 13 residues. CDR3 nucleotides: TGTGCCAGCAGCCTCTGGGGGACATGGGAGCAGTACTTC. Translating gives CASSLWGTWEQYF.